The source of this T cell receptor (beta chain) is a study of neoadjuvant anti-PD-1 for oral cavity cancer. Turning to the study itself: Patients without progression received a fourth nivolumab dose around day 43, then surgical resection on days 50-56.

Whole-study results and caveats: Pretreatment Treg/Th17 ratio correlated inversely with post-treatment tumor clonality.

The CDR3 spans 11 residues. Germline V lookup: CDR1 SNHLY, CDR2 FYNNEI. V lost 5 bases and J lost 5, with 6 bases in between. The protocol was immunoSEQ multiplex PCR, while the TCRdb copy is restricted to in-frame clones and leaves out a portion. The sample contains roughly 13,000 clones, roughly 70% of which appear only once. The time point denotes: after neoadjuvant nivolumab, at surgical resection. Stage II-IVA oral cavity squamous cell carcinoma was new and untreated by systemic or radiation therapy. These oral cavity squamous cell carcinomas were HPV-negative and locally advanced. This clone has just a few counts. Its specificity is unknown.

The source of this sequence is a person aged 35-79 years with oral cavity squamous cell carcinoma. The chain links TRBV2 to TRBJ2-5; D unclear. This sample comprised PBMCs, obtained after nivolumab (anti-PD-1) treatment. The CDR3 loop reads CASSPQETQYF. CDR3 coding DNA: TGTGCCAGCAGTCCCCAGGAGACCCAGTACTTC.